This T cell receptor beta chain was profiled in a study of shared T cell receptors in the human thymus. After removal of 2 bases from V and 3 bases from J, the junction contained 16 bases not matched to a gene. The CDR3 is 18 residues long. The germline gives CDR1 SGHRS, CDR2 YFSETQ. Data came from immunoSEQ multiplex PCR; TCRdb stores just in-frame clones and leaves some out. The sample includes 700,000 or so clones, roughly 88% of them seen just once. These same data were also listed under a study on human thymus T cells.

The chain recombines TRBV5-1 with TRBJ1-1; 7 bases line up with TRBD1. This clonotype was obtained from a girl less than two years old with a congenital heart defect. The specimen was thymocytes. The chain's CDR3 is CASSLPPLVQGNDTEAFF. For the CDR3, the DNA is TGCGCCAGCAGCTTACCCCCCCTGGTACAGGGGAATGACACTGAAGCTTTCTTT.